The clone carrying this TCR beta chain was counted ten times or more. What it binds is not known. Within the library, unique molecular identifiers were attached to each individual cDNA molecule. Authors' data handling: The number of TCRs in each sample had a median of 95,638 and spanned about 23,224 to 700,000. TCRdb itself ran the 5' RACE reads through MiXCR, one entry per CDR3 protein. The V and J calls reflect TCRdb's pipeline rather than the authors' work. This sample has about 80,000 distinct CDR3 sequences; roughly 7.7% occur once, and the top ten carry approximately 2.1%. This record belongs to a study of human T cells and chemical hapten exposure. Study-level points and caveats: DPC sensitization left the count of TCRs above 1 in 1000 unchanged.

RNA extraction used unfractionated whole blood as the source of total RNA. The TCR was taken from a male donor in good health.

The CDR3 loop is CASSQEGRVTSGYTF. CDR3 nucleotides: TGTGCCAGCAGCCAAGAGGGAAGGGTGACGAGTGGCTACACCTTC. This sequence joins TRBV3-1 and TRBJ1-2; D ambiguous. The germline CDR1 and CDR2 sequences are LGHDT and YNNKEL (reference sequence). The V gene lost 0 bases and the J gene lost 7 bases, with 15 bases spanning the gap. The CDR3 spans 15 residues.